The 14 T cell receptor beta chains in this list originate from one sample, sequenced in a study of T-cell memory formation after mild COVID-19. Each CDR3 protein gets one entry after TCRdb re-called the 5' RACE reads with MiXCR. Of 450,000 to 650,000 distinct CDR3 sequences listed, roughly 18% are singletons. Sequences were obtained from PBMCs or a T cell subset sorted from them (not recorded which). These TCRs come from an adult woman who had mild COVID-19 (a few samples of this study predate the infection). Cell type and time point are not known.

The chain uses TRBV7-9 and TRBJ2-2; tentatively, D is TRBD1 or TRBD2 (5 bases each). The CDR3 covers 17 residues. CDR1 and CDR2 from the germline V gene are SEHNR and FQNEAQ (reference sequence). Trimming removed 4 bases from V and 7 bases from J, with 22 bases in between. The CDR3 loop is CASSSYPPGQYGGELFF. CDR3 coding DNA: TGTGCCAGCAGCTCATACCCCCCGGGGCAGTATGGCGGGGAGCTGTTTTTT.

The sample holds a few counts of this clonotype. The chain uses TRBV9 and TRBJ2-1; D is ambiguous. The germline V and J ends were trimmed by 4 bases and 6 bases, with 11 bases remaining between them. The V gene's germline CDR1 is SGDLS and CDR2 YYNGEE. This CDR3 is built from 13 residues. CDR3 sequence reads: CASSPRSSNEQFF. The CDR3 nucleotides are TGTGCCAGCAGCCCTCGGTCCAGCAATGAGCAGTTCTTC.

V and J are TRBV20-1 and TRBJ1-5; D call uncertain. CDR3 length: 13 residues. Germline loops: CDR1 DFQATT, CDR2 SNEGSKA (reference sequence). V gave up 7 bases and J gave up 0 bases, with 10 bases separating them. CDR3 nucleotides: TGCAGTGGGAAGGGATCTAGCAATCAGCCCCAGCATTTT. Protein sequence: CSGKGSSNQPQHF.

The CDR3 spells CASSLSIQGSGNSPLHF. CDR3 coding DNA: TGTGCCAGCAGCTTGTCGATACAGGGAAGTGGGAATTCACCCCTCCACTTT. The rearrangement links TRBV5-5 to TRBJ1-6, with a tentative D call TRBD1 (6 bases). The CDR3 contains 17 residues. The V and J ends lost 1 base and 7 bases respectively, with 18 bases between them. Germline CDR1 and CDR2: SGHKS and YYEKEE (reference sequence).

The rearrangement uses TRBV29-1 and TRBJ2-7; 9 bases agree with TRBD1. V gave up 6 bases and J gave up 2 bases; unmatched junction bases: 11. The CDR3 spans 15 residues. Germline CDR1 and CDR2: SQVTM and ANQGSEA. CDR3 sequence: CSVGTGKIGPYEQYF. In nucleotides, the CDR3 is TGCAGCGTCGGGACAGGGAAGATTGGTCCCTACGAGCAGTACTTC.

The chain couples TRBV6-5 to TRBJ2-7, with D hard to call. Germline V gene lookup returns CDR1 MNHEY and CDR2 SVGAGI. Trimming shortened V by 0 bases and J by 4 bases, and 7 bases separated the two germline ends. The CDR3 runs to 13 residues. This chain's CDR3 is CASSYSSLYEQYF. CDR3 coding DNA: TGTGCCAGCAGTTACTCGTCGTTGTACGAGCAGTACTTC.

This chain uses TRBV24-1 with TRBJ2-2; the match to TRBD2 covers 11 bases. CDR1 and CDR2 from the germline V gene are KGHDR and SFDVKD. This CDR3 is 18 amino acids long. With V trimmed by 3 bases and J by 2 bases, 7 bases remained unmatched. The CDR3 bases are TGTGCCACCAGTGATCAGCGACTAGCGGGACTAAACACCGGGGAGCTGTTTTTT. It specifies CATSDQRLAGLNTGELFF.

The genes are TRBV3-1 and TRBJ2-1; tentatively, D is TRBD2 (5 bases). Germline assignment: CDR1 LGHDT and CDR2 YNNKEL (reference sequence). The CDR3 covers 14 residues. The V gene lost 4 bases and the J gene lost 7 bases, with 14 bases spanning the gap. CDR3 coding DNA: TGTGCCAGCAGCCCGGGGTCCCCTAGTAATGAGCAGTTCTTC. As protein: CASSPGSPSNEQFF.

This clonotype was observed a handful of times. This chain links TRBV4-2 with TRBJ2-1; D uncertain. The CDR3 spans 16 residues. Trimming shortened V by 1 base and J by 0 bases, and 10 bases separated the two germline ends. Germline V gives CDR1 LGHNA, CDR2 YNFKEQ. This chain's CDR3 is CASSQGSSISYNEQFF. CDR3 nucleotide sequence: TGTGCCAGCAGCCAAGGGAGTAGTATCTCCTACAATGAGCAGTTCTTC.

V and J are TRBV7-9 and TRBJ1-2; weak D call: TRBD1 (6 bases). The V end was cut by 4 bases, the J end by 4 bases, with 13 bases between. Germline CDR1 and CDR2: SEHNR and FQNEAQ (reference sequence). CDR3 size: 14 residues. DNA of the CDR3: TGTGCCAGCAGCTCCGCCGGGACATCCTATGGCTACACCTTC. This encodes CASSSAGTSYGYTF.

The CDR3 coding sequence is TGCAGTGCTACCGGACCTCCTCTTGAAAAACTGTTTTTT. Translation: CSATGPPLEKLFF. The V gene is TRBV20-1, the J gene TRBJ1-4; D not certain. V gave up 4 bases and J gave up 7 bases, with 13 bases separating them. The CDR3 covers 13 residues. Germline CDR1 is DFQATT and CDR2 is SNEGSKA (reference sequence).

This chain connects TRBV6-4 to TRBJ2-2; D may be TRBD1 (6 bases). The germline gives CDR1 MRHNA, CDR2 SNTAGT. Trimming shortened V by 0 bases and J by 7 bases, and 12 bases separated the two germline ends. CDR3 length: 15 amino acids. The CDR3 coding sequence is TGTGCCAGCAGTGACTCTACAGGGAAAGGCGGGGAGCTGTTTTTT. Translated, it gives CASSDSTGKGGELFF.

This sequence joins TRBV5-5 and TRBJ1-5; D uncertain. Trimming stripped 0 bases from V and 0 bases from J, with 10 bases between. The CDR3 runs to 16 residues. The germline V gene has CDR1 SGHKS and CDR2 YYEKEE (reference sequence). The CDR3 bases are TGTGCCAGCAGCTTGGATAGTTCCTATAGCAATCAGCCCCAGCATTTT. This gives the protein CASSLDSSYSNQPQHF.

This chain connects TRBV2 to TRBJ2-7; 7 nucleotides align to TRBD1. The J segment lost 4 bases and the V segment lost 6 bases, leaving 9 bases of the junction unmatched. CDR3 length: 14 residues. CDR1 SNHLY and CDR2 FYNNEI come from the germline V gene. CDR3 sequence: CASSWTGGGYEQYF. CDR3 nucleotides: TGTGCCAGCAGCTGGACAGGAGGAGGTTACGAGCAGTACTTC.